This T cell receptor (beta chain) was sequenced in a study of cytomegalovirus exposure and HLA in healthy donors. Whole-study results and caveats: In vitro assays verified that a few CMV-associated chains recognized CMV antigens specifically. The authors enumerated 164 TCR beta chains as linked to cytomegalovirus.

Assay: immunoSEQ multiplex PCR; the TCRdb copy retains only in-frame clones and omits some. The sample yields around 300,000 clones, approximately 86% seen once. The donors belonged to the approximately 130-subject validation cohort, separate from the roughly 700-subject first cohort. Unmatched junction bases numbered 3, after V lost 4 bases and J lost 1 base. CDR3 length: 15 amino acids. CDR1 is SGDLS and CDR2 is YYNGEE in the germline V gene. As concerns this clone: What it binds is not known.

This TCR derives from a man aged 25-45 years in good health and CMV-seronegative. The rearrangement uses TRBV9 and TRBJ2-1, with 9 nucleotides matching TRBD1. The sample taken for sequencing was PBMCs. This CDR3 is CASSTGTGSYNEQFF. For the CDR3, the DNA is TGTGCCAGCAGCACCGGGACAGGGTCCTACAATGAGCAGTTCTTC.